This TCR beta chain was found in a study of T cell repertoires in cytomegalovirus infection. The wider study: A matching HLA type, together with CMV infection, was signaled by public TCR beta signatures.

The germline gives CDR1 ENHRY, CDR2 SYGVKD. The germline V and J ends were trimmed by 8 bases and 4 bases, with 12 bases remaining between them. The CDR3 sequence is 13 residues long. In this sample, this clonotype turned up many times. Its antigen is as yet unknown. A single record per CDR3 protein comes from TCRdb applying MiXCR to the reads. Of around 290,000 distinct CDR3 sequences detected, about a quarter appear once; the ten largest clones hold roughly 13%. Study outcomes and limitations: Dominant in the ex vivo response were TCR beta clonotypes restricted by HLA-C and specific for CMV. The cumulative frequency of public TCR beta families distinguished individuals who carried CMV together with the relevant HLA.

Input material: PBMCs. The J gene is TRBJ1-3, the V gene TRBV10-3; possibly TRBD1 for D (5 bases). The receptor was isolated from a human donor in good health (CMV status not recorded). Some clones in this sample may be carry-over from other donors' samples. CDR3 residues: CAISAGDGNTIYF. CDR3 DNA sequence: TGTGCCATCTCCGCGGGGGACGGAAACACCATATATTTT.